The sequence of this T cell receptor (beta chain) was determined in a study of blood T cell repertoires in COVID-19 (dated by TCRdb to 2020 to 2021). Background for the entire study: Samples from collaborators originated in the United States, Italy and Spain and spanned both the acute and convalescent phases of COVID-19. Where HLA class I and class II types were available, the types were taken from metadata supplied by the sample provider, not from assay-based typing. The dataset comprised deeply sampled blood TCRbeta repertoires from subjects exposed to, actively infected with, or recovered from COVID-19. A de-identified subject ID, COVID-19 status, age in years and sex were almost always included in the sample metadata. The material from the prospective study consisted of cDNA or gDNA derived from T cells, B-cell-depleted T cells, or PBMCs. The samples were drawn from the first 160 participants of the ongoing ImmuneRACE study and from 1,254 subjects provided by 6 global collaborators. The repertoires were made available in a free public database intended to serve as a resource for research on the immune response to SARS-CoV-2.

Comments on this clone: Its recognized antigen is unknown. Base qualities are not provided; no much larger clone lies one nucleotide away.

The germline V and J ends show losses of 2 bases and 3 bases respectively, and no gene match explains 6 bases of the junction. Including the terminal cysteine and phenylalanine, the CDR3 comprises 16 residues. Of the read, only the CDR3 DNA is kept; its 48 bases are in frame from base 1. The germline V gene provides CDR1 MNHEY and CDR2 SVGEGT. Collaborating institutions collected whole blood in K2EDTA tubes following their own protocols. Collaborator samples were shipped for TCRbeta analysis as frozen whole blood, isolated PBMCs, or DNA extracted from either sample type. Broad study findings and their caveats: Clinical and demographic metadata were provided uncurated, with the amount varying by source and participant.

TCRbeta CDR3 regions were amplified from genomic DNA using the immunoSEQ Assay, a bias-controlled multiplex PCR. Processing in the source paper ran as follows. The number of nucleated cells in each sample was estimated by amplification of reference gene primers within the assay. To quantify the absolute abundance of each unique TCRbeta CDR3 rearrangement, sequence reads were collapsed and filtered. For each sample, productive Simpson clonality was calculated as the square root of Simpson's diversity index across productive rearrangements. In its TCRdb copy, this immuneACCESS table keeps in-frame sequences only and misses some clones. Where compared with another copy, unresolved V genes explain less than half of these, and the others have no known cause. Clone size and the V and J calls come from that table; the DNA yielded D and trimming. In all, the sample holds under 90,000 clones, and 87% of those were seen once. Roughly 5.4% of the sample lies in the top ten.

The sequencing sample was made of peripheral blood. The clonotype comes from a man in his sixties with acute or convalescent COVID-19. The rearranged chain carries TRBV6-2 or TRBV6-3 and TRBJ1-3, with 8 junctional bases fitting TRBD1. The DNA reads TGTGCCAGCAGTTACGTCGGGACAGGCGGTGGAAACACCATATATTTT. The encoded protein is CASSYVGTGGGNTIYF.